This entry lists 16 T cell receptor beta chains sequenced from one sample in a study of T cells after yellow fever vaccination. TCRdb redid the calling of the 5' RACE reads with MiXCR, one entry per CDR3 protein. The table has about 340,000 distinct CDR3 sequences, 4% seen once. This material consisted of PBMCs, taken 5 days after the yellow fever booster vaccination. These receptors were obtained from a man between 18 and 29 years old who received the YFV17D yellow fever vaccine.

CDR3 residues: CASSLDRAGSRNSPLHF. The DNA of the CDR3 is TGTGCCAGCAGCTTAGATAGGGCAGGGAGTCGGAATTCACCCCTCCACTTT. The chain combines TRBV11-3 with TRBJ1-6, with D possibly being TRBD1 (5 bases). V dropped 0 bases and J dropped 7 bases, with 16 bases sitting between them. The CDR3 covers 17 residues. Germline V lookup: CDR1 SGHNT, CDR2 YENEEA. The complete variable domain, with remaining parts taken from reference TRBV11-3 and TRBJ1-6, reads EAGVVQSPRYKIIEKKQPVAFWCNPISGHNTLYWYLQNLGQGPELLIRYENEEAVDDSQLPKDRFSAERLKGVDSTLKIQPAELGDSAVYLCASSLDRAGSRNSPLHFGNGTRLTVT.

The V gene is TRBV2, the J gene TRBJ2-1; a weak D match, TRBD1 (6 bases). CDR3 length equals 15 residues. Per germline, CDR1 SNHLY and CDR2 FYNNEI. V was pared by 6 bases and J by 0 bases, with 12 bases between. The chain's CDR3 is CASRQGQGSYNEQFF. The CDR3 nucleotides read TGTGCCAGCAGGCAGGGGCAGGGCTCCTACAATGAGCAGTTCTTC.

This clonotype was observed many times. The chain links TRBV9 to TRBJ1-1; 8 bases fit TRBD1. The CDR3 contains 15 residues. Germline loops: CDR1 SGDLS, CDR2 YYNGEE. The ends lost 3 bases at V and 5 bases at J; junction bases unmatched: 9. The CDR3 is CASSAVDRGWTEAFF. Written as DNA, the CDR3 is TGTGCCAGCAGCGCCGTCGACAGGGGTTGGACTGAAGCTTTCTTT.

The sample holds many counts of this clonotype. V and J are TRBV7-9 and TRBJ2-3; 15 bases align to TRBD2. The V and J ends lost 3 bases and 2 bases, in that order; junction bases with no gene match: 3. The CDR3 runs 17 residues. CDR1 and CDR2 (germline): SEHNR, FQNEAQ (reference sequence). The chain's CDR3 is CASSLGTSGGITDTQYF. CDR3 coding DNA: TGTGCCAGCAGCTTGGGGACTAGCGGGGGGATCACAGATACGCAGTATTTT.

This clonotype has just a few counts. The CDR3 nucleotides read TGTGCCAGCAGCTTAGCCGGCGCGGGGGGGTACAATGAGCAGTTCTTC. Encoded protein: CASSLAGAGGYNEQFF. The rearrangement links TRBV11-2 to TRBJ2-1; 9 nucleotides align to TRBD2. This CDR3 comprises 16 residues. Per the germline V gene, CDR1 is SGHAT and CDR2 is FQNNGV. The junction had 5 bases not matched to a gene; V was cut back by 1 base and J by 4 bases.

This clonotype was observed a handful of times. This chain joins TRBV4-3 and TRBJ1-1, with a tentative D call TRBD1 (5 bases). CDR3 size: 14 residues. The V gene's germline CDR1 is LGHNA and CDR2 YSLEER. Trimming took 0 bases from V and 11 from J, leaving 16 bases between them. Here the CDR3 reads CASSQDRRVRGAFF. The CDR3 DNA reads as TGCGCCAGCAGCCAAGATCGCAGGGTAAGAGGGGCTTTCTTT.

This clonotype was picked up many times. The V and J genes are TRBV4-1 and TRBJ1-5; D unresolved. The CDR3 is 14 residues long. The V and J ends lost 0 bases and 3 bases respectively, with 6 bases between them. Germline V gene lookup returns CDR1 MGHRA and CDR2 YSYEKL. Here the CDR3 reads CASSQDTFNQPQHF. The CDR3 coding sequence is TGCGCCAGCAGCCAAGATACCTTCAATCAGCCCCAGCATTTT.

The chain couples TRBV9 to TRBJ2-5; D unclear. The CDR3 covers 11 residues. Trimming removed 4 bases from V and 4 bases from J, with 5 bases in between. CDR1 and CDR2 from the germline V gene are SGDLS and YYNGEE. The CDR3 nucleotides are TGTGCCAGCAGCACTACAGAGACCCAGTACTTC. It specifies CASSTTETQYF.

This clonotype has only a few counts. The chain links TRBV20-1 to TRBJ2-1; D gene ambiguous. This CDR3 has 12 residues. Trimming stripped 0 bases from V and 10 bases from J, with 10 bases between. Germline V gives CDR1 DFQATT, CDR2 SNEGSKA (reference sequence). CDR3 sequence: CSARDRKSEQFF. The CDR3 DNA is TGCAGTGCTAGAGATCGCAAATCGGAGCAGTTCTTC.

The V and J genes are TRBV24-1 and TRBJ2-3; 14 bases line up with TRBD2. Trimming removed 8 bases from V and 6 bases from J; junction bases left unmatched: 21. Germline V CDR1 and CDR2: KGHDR, SFDVKD. The CDR3 runs 20 residues. The DNA for the CDR3 is TGTGCCACCATACCGGGGCATTCGACTAGCGGGGGGGCCGGGGAGGATACGCAGTATTTT. It yields the protein CATIPGHSTSGGAGEDTQYF.

This clonotype was observed many times. The chain joins TRBV7-9 to TRBJ2-3; D is ambiguous. The CDR3 is 13 amino acids. V was pared by 6 bases and J by 6 bases, with 13 bases between. CDR1 and CDR2 (germline): SEHNR, FQNEAQ (reference sequence). The CDR3 DNA reads TGTGCCAGCAGGGAGTTGGCGCAGGATACGCAGTATTTT. Translated: CASRELAQDTQYF.

The chain links TRBV10-3 to TRBJ2-5; 7 bases map to TRBD2. Trimming removed 11 bases from V and 1 base from J; junction bases left unmatched: 10. Germline V gene lookup returns CDR1 ENHRY and CDR2 SYGVKD. The CDR3 has 14 residues. The DNA for the CDR3 is TGTGCCTCCAGCGGGGCTCAGAGCCAAGAGACCCAGTACTTC. Its translation is CASSGAQSQETQYF.

This clonotype was counted many times. The J gene is TRBJ2-1, the V gene TRBV7-2; 7 nucleotides align to TRBD2. Germline CDR1 and CDR2: SGHTA and FQGNSA. V was clipped by 2 bases and J by 6 bases; unmatched bases: 1. The CDR3 is 13 amino acids. CDR3 coding DNA: TGTGCCAGCAGCTTAAGGACTAGCAATGAGCAGTTCTTC. Amino acids: CASSLRTSNEQFF.

This clonotype was detected ten times or more. The V and J genes are TRBV7-2 and TRBJ2-3, with TRBD1 identical over 8 bases. Germline V lookup: CDR1 SGHTA, CDR2 FQGNSA. This CDR3 is 16 amino acids long. V lost 6 bases and J lost 0; bases outside the gene matches: 8. The CDR3 protein is CASRRDRWASTDTQYF. CDR3 in DNA: TGTGCCAGCAGACGGGACAGGTGGGCTAGCACAGATACGCAGTATTTT. Complete variable domain (other parts from reference TRBV7-2 and TRBJ2-3): GAGVSQSPSNKVTEKGKDVELRCDPISGHTALYWYRQSLGQGLEFLIYFQGNSAPDKSGLPSDRFSAERTGGSVSTLTIQRTQQEDSAVYLCASRRDRWASTDTQYFGPGTRLTVL.

This clonotype was seen repeatedly, ten times or more. The genes are TRBV6-6 and TRBJ2-1; 9 bases fit TRBD2. Per the germline V gene, CDR1 is MNHNY and CDR2 is SVGAGI (reference sequence). V was pared by 2 bases and J by 6 bases, with 5 bases of the junction left unmatched. CDR3 size: 15 residues. CDR3 region: CASSYARGGRNEQFF. The CDR3 DNA reads as TGTGCCAGCAGTTACGCGCGGGGGGGCCGCAATGAGCAGTTCTTC.

The rearrangement links TRBV6-1 to TRBJ2-2; 10 bases are shared with TRBD1. Germline V gene sequence: CDR1 MNHNS, CDR2 SASEGT. V trimming: 4 bases; J trimming: 3 bases; junction bases outside the gene matches: 17. The CDR3 covers 20 residues. CDR3 nucleotides: TGTGCCAGCAGTGTCATTTGGCGAGGCACCGGGACAGGGGACACCGGGGAGCTGTTTTTT. Its translation: CASSVIWRGTGTGDTGELFF.